The rows below give T cell receptor beta chains drawn from one sample of a study of blood T cell repertoires in COVID-19. The assay was immunoSEQ multiplex PCR, and TCRdb's table has in-frame clones only and misses some. The table includes over 200,000 clones, around 83% detected once. Material: peripheral blood. Receptors originate from a woman aged 45-65 years with acute or convalescent COVID-19. Both conserved end residues are part of each CDR3. The D gene is left open where the match is weak. The size entry is marked missing in some rows and otherwise reads once, few, many or a size class.

j_call v_call d_call clone_size cdr3_aa cdr3_nt
TRBJ2-1 TRBV9 TRBD1 - CASSAVGQHNEQFF TGTGCCAGCAGCGCCGTGGGACAGCACAATGAGCAGTTCTTC
TRBJ2-7 TRBV6-2/TRBV6-3 - - CASSYGLGYEQYF TGTGCCAGCAGTTACGGTCTCGGGTACGAGCAGTACTTC
TRBJ2-7 TRBV27 - - CASSWGPPEQYF TGTGCCAGCAGCTGGGGGCCTCCGGAGCAGTACTTC
TRBJ1-2 TRBV6-6 - - CASSFDRNYGYTF TGTGCCAGCAGTTTCGACAGGAACTATGGCTACACCTTC
TRBJ2-1 TRBV6-5 TRBD2 - CASTYGLAGDNEQFF TGTGCCAGCACCTACGGGCTAGCGGGGGACAATGAGCAGTTCTTC
TRBJ1-5 TRBV19 - - CASSIGQDFISNQPQHF TGTGCCAGTAGTATCGGGCAGGACTTCATTAGCAATCAGCCCCAGCATTTT
TRBJ1-4 TRBV5-4 - few CASSITSGEKLFF TGTGCCAGCAGCATTACGTCCGGGGAAAAACTGTTTTTT
TRBJ2-2 TRBV5-1 - - CASSDRVELFF TGCGCCAGCAGTGATCGGGTGGAGCTGTTTTTT
TRBJ2-3 TRBV9 - - CASSPRDLSTDTQYF TGTGCCAGCAGCCCCAGGGACTTAAGCACAGATACGCAGTATTTT
TRBJ2-7 TRBV11-2 TRBD1 - CASTTNQGAWKQYF TGTGCCAGCACCACAAATCAGGGGGCGTGGAAGCAGTACTTC
TRBJ2-7 TRBV5-1 TRBD2 few CASSTSGRAHEQYF TGCGCCAGCAGCACTAGCGGGAGGGCCCACGAGCAGTACTTC